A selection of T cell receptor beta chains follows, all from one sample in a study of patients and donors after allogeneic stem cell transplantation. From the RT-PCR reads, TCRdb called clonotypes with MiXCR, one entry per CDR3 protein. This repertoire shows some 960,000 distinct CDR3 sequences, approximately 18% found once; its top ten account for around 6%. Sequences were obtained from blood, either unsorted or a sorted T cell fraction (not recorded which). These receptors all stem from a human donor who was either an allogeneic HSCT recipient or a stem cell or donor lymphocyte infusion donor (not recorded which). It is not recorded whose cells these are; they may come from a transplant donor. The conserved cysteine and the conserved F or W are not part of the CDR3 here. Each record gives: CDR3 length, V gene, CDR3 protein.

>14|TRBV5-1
ASSLVSPGSTDTQY
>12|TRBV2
ASSAHIDTGELF
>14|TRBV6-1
ASSLADRGPGNTIY
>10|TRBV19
ASKEGAQPQH
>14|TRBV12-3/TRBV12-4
ASTAPTGGTTGELF
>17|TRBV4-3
ASSQDRGSVAGNTDTQY
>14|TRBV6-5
ASSYSEPAGFNEQF
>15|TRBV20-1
SANSMNARQGSGKLF
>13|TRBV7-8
ASSLNQRLTDTQY
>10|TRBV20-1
SADGPSYEQY
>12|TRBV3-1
ASSRGSLTDTQY
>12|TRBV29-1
SVESQDRVYEQY
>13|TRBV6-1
ASSPVEWAKNIQY
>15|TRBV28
ASSTQGLPLLSTEAF
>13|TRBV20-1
SAREGTLAKNIQY
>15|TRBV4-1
ASSHQLVTGGAGELF
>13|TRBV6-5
ASSYGLRPSGELF
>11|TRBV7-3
ASSYVPGDEQY
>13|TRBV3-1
ASSQVQGAFNEQF
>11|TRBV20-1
SARPTGAYEQY
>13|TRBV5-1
ASSFRQGMDEKLF
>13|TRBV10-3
AIRKSGTGGYEQY
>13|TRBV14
ASSLTGRNNEKLF
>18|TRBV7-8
ASSFYGGQGLGKSYNEQF
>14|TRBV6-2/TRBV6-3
ASINTPAGVRNEQF
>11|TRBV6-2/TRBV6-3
ASSTRGGWEQY
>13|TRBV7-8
ASSLSGFSSYEQY
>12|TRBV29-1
SVILSGGLSEQF
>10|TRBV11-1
ASTAGAAGHF
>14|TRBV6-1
ASSSRPGRGRDTQY
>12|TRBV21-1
ASSKGAWGTEAF
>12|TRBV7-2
ASSLTGQGDGYT
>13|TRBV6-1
ASQLLSGAAYEQY
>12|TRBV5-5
ASSSYGAVETQY
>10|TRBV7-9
ASSLATDEQF
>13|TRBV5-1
ASSPRDLVGDTQY
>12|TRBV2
ASRRDRGPDTQY
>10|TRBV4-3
ASSQEWGEAF
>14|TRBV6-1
ASSETLAGQGGEQF
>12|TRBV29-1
SVEGTLRQETEY
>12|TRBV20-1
SVGRGLTNYGYT
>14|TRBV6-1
ASRHSRGFITDTQY
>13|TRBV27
ASSPRRQGRDEQY
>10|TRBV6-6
ASSYEGVGAF
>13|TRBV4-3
ASSQDALAKNIQY
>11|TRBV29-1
SVRRGGSNEQF
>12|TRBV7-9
ASSPGLAMETQY